This record looks at one TCR beta chain sequence and its context. Its target is not known. In the PCR, 60 Vbeta and 13 Jbeta primers were used. Method: immunoSEQ multiplex PCR; TCRdb's copy keeps in-frame clones and lacks some. The profile shows 150,000 to 200,000 clones, roughly 90% of them singletons. Per the germline V gene, CDR1 is SQVTM and CDR2 is ANQGSEA. Trimming cost V 6 bases and J 4 bases; bases outside gene matches: 5. The CDR3 runs to 12 residues. This record belongs to a study of cytomegalovirus exposure and HLA in healthy donors. Study-level results: A highly shared variant cluster was judged a likely technical artifact. Researchers counted over 150 TCR beta chains as cytomegalovirus-associated. As was reported, the classifier diagnosed cytomegalovirus status with high specificity and sensitivity. Highest at DRB1 and lowest at HLA-C, TCR association rates differed among HLA loci in a later analysis.

This sequence originates from a boy younger than 10 in good health and CMV-seronegative. The specimen sequenced was PBMCs. The V gene is TRBV29-1, the J gene TRBJ2-7; 8 positions agree with TRBD2. CDR3 in DNA: TGCAGCGTATCCCGGGGGGGGTACGAGCAGTACTTC. It translates to CSVSRGGYEQYF.